These T cell receptor beta chains were read from a single sample in a study of CXCR3-negative and CXCR3-positive naive CD8 T cells. TCRdb re-called the 5' RACE reads and shows each CDR3 protein once, DNA omitted. Its clone listing holds more than 35,000 distinct CDR3 sequences. Input material: memory CD8+ T cells from blood. The receptors stem from a human donor in good health. Some clones in this sample may be carry-over from other donors' samples. The CDR3 runs from the conserved cysteine through the conserved F or W. Fields, in order: J gene, clone size, V gene, CDR3 length, CDR3 protein. Only some rows state a clone size, as once, few, many or a class for expanded clones.

j_call: TRBJ1-4
clone_size: NA
v_call: TRBV15
cdr3_length: 13
cdr3_aa: CATSTVTGKKLFF

j_call: TRBJ1-4
clone_size: NA
v_call: TRBV6-4
cdr3_length: 19
cdr3_aa: CASSYRGTGIKTTNEKLFF

j_call: TRBJ1-2
clone_size: NA
v_call: TRBV5-4
cdr3_length: 15
cdr3_aa: CASSSVRPINYGYTF

j_call: TRBJ2-7
clone_size: NA
v_call: TRBV5-4
cdr3_length: 15
cdr3_aa: CASSPLAGGSYEQYF

j_call: TRBJ1-1
clone_size: NA
v_call: TRBV28
cdr3_length: 15
cdr3_aa: CASLPRGGTLSEAFF

j_call: TRBJ2-1
clone_size: NA
v_call: TRBV6-5
cdr3_length: 13
cdr3_aa: CASSYRGLDEQFF

j_call: TRBJ1-1
clone_size: NA
v_call: TRBV6-5
cdr3_length: 15
cdr3_aa: CASSYSSTVNTEAFF

j_call: TRBJ2-2
clone_size: NA
v_call: TRBV6-4
cdr3_length: 14
cdr3_aa: CASSEGSDTGELFF

j_call: TRBJ2-7
clone_size: NA
v_call: TRBV11-2
cdr3_length: 15
cdr3_aa: CASSFPGLADYEQYF

j_call: TRBJ2-1
clone_size: NA
v_call: TRBV12-3/TRBV12-4
cdr3_length: 17
cdr3_aa: CASSLGSQVSLTNEQFF

j_call: TRBJ2-4
clone_size: NA
v_call: TRBV4-3
cdr3_length: 14
cdr3_aa: CASSPGGEVNIQYF

j_call: TRBJ1-6
clone_size: NA
v_call: TRBV6-2/TRBV6-3
cdr3_length: 15
cdr3_aa: CTSSLDPGKSSPLHF

j_call: TRBJ1-2
clone_size: NA
v_call: TRBV12-3/TRBV12-4
cdr3_length: 13
cdr3_aa: CASSAGRGGGYTF

j_call: TRBJ2-1
clone_size: NA
v_call: TRBV15
cdr3_length: 13
cdr3_aa: CATSSNTDNEQFF

j_call: TRBJ2-7
clone_size: NA
v_call: TRBV7-2
cdr3_length: 16
cdr3_aa: CASSSPGRPSSYEQYF

j_call: TRBJ1-5
clone_size: NA
v_call: TRBV15
cdr3_length: 15
cdr3_aa: CATSRDQGSNQPQHF

j_call: TRBJ2-7
clone_size: NA
v_call: TRBV28
cdr3_length: 13
cdr3_aa: CASSSTAQYEQYF

j_call: TRBJ2-1
clone_size: NA
v_call: TRBV29-1
cdr3_length: 12
cdr3_aa: CSVDQGANEQFF

j_call: TRBJ2-7
clone_size: NA
v_call: TRBV2
cdr3_length: 13
cdr3_aa: CASSDTFSYEQYF

j_call: TRBJ2-1
clone_size: NA
v_call: TRBV9
cdr3_length: 15
cdr3_aa: CASSVDPSSYNEQFF

j_call: TRBJ2-7
clone_size: NA
v_call: TRBV5-1
cdr3_length: 14
cdr3_aa: CASSTLSVGEEQYF

j_call: TRBJ2-7
clone_size: NA
v_call: TRBV7-8
cdr3_length: 14
cdr3_aa: CASSLVGENYEQYF

j_call: TRBJ1-2
clone_size: medium-sized
v_call: TRBV20-1
cdr3_length: 15
cdr3_aa: CSARDGGGRNYGYTF

j_call: TRBJ2-7
clone_size: NA
v_call: TRBV23-1
cdr3_length: 14
cdr3_aa: CASSLRTGSYEQYF

j_call: TRBJ2-7
clone_size: NA
v_call: TRBV20-1
cdr3_length: 14
cdr3_aa: CSASPQGPFYEQYF

j_call: TRBJ2-2
clone_size: NA
v_call: TRBV20-1
cdr3_length: 19
cdr3_aa: CSARDYLGLAGGNTGELFF

j_call: TRBJ1-6
clone_size: NA
v_call: TRBV28
cdr3_length: 14
cdr3_aa: CASSLLQRNSPLHF

j_call: TRBJ2-3
clone_size: NA
v_call: TRBV2
cdr3_length: 15
cdr3_aa: CASSGQGAMADTQYF

j_call: TRBJ2-1
clone_size: medium-sized
v_call: TRBV20-1
cdr3_length: 15
cdr3_aa: CSASSPGGKYNEQFF

j_call: TRBJ2-1
clone_size: NA
v_call: TRBV4-3
cdr3_length: 16
cdr3_aa: CASSQDAGAGYNEQFF

j_call: TRBJ2-3
clone_size: NA
v_call: TRBV4-3
cdr3_length: 15
cdr3_aa: CASRSGTGHTDTQYF

j_call: TRBJ2-3
clone_size: NA
v_call: TRBV12-3/TRBV12-4
cdr3_length: 16
cdr3_aa: CASPPTEEGERDTQYF

j_call: TRBJ2-7
clone_size: NA
v_call: TRBV19
cdr3_length: 14
cdr3_aa: CASSIGDLSYEQYF

j_call: TRBJ1-1
clone_size: NA
v_call: TRBV4-1
cdr3_length: 15
cdr3_aa: CASSQEGLWGAEAFF

j_call: TRBJ2-7
clone_size: NA
v_call: TRBV5-6
cdr3_length: 15
cdr3_aa: CASSLLRAPSLEQYF

j_call: TRBJ2-5
clone_size: NA
v_call: TRBV20-1
cdr3_length: 16
cdr3_aa: CSAPGLAGPVSETQYF

j_call: TRBJ2-5
clone_size: NA
v_call: TRBV7-2
cdr3_length: 12
cdr3_aa: CASSLVYETQYF

j_call: TRBJ2-7
clone_size: NA
v_call: TRBV4-1
cdr3_length: 14
cdr3_aa: CARGQGRRILEQYF

j_call: TRBJ1-1
clone_size: NA
v_call: TRBV6-4
cdr3_length: 14
cdr3_aa: CASSPTGVGDEAFF

j_call: TRBJ2-5
clone_size: NA
v_call: TRBV7-9
cdr3_length: 12
cdr3_aa: CASGRNQETQYF

j_call: TRBJ2-3
clone_size: NA
v_call: TRBV4-3
cdr3_length: 16
cdr3_aa: CASSQAGTGTFHTQYF

j_call: TRBJ2-7
clone_size: medium-sized
v_call: TRBV7-9
cdr3_length: 14
cdr3_aa: CASSLRQGVYEQYF

j_call: TRBJ2-6
clone_size: NA
v_call: TRBV4-3
cdr3_length: 17
cdr3_aa: CASSQEGYGTGANVLTF

j_call: TRBJ2-2
clone_size: NA
v_call: TRBV7-6
cdr3_length: 13
cdr3_aa: CASGTTPGGELFF

j_call: TRBJ2-1
clone_size: NA
v_call: TRBV7-6
cdr3_length: 16
cdr3_aa: CASSPNSPNKHNEQFF

j_call: TRBJ2-1
clone_size: NA
v_call: TRBV5-5
cdr3_length: 15
cdr3_aa: CASSLAGDNYNEQFF

j_call: TRBJ1-5
clone_size: NA
v_call: TRBV4-3
cdr3_length: 15
cdr3_aa: CASSQDRIGTQPQHF

j_call: TRBJ1-5
clone_size: NA
v_call: TRBV28
cdr3_length: 14
cdr3_aa: CASSFGDSNQPQHF

j_call: TRBJ2-7
clone_size: NA
v_call: TRBV6-1
cdr3_length: 11
cdr3_aa: CASSQSYEQYF

j_call: TRBJ2-7
clone_size: NA
v_call: TRBV28
cdr3_length: 13
cdr3_aa: CASSFAQGLEQYF

j_call: TRBJ2-1
clone_size: NA
v_call: TRBV12-3/TRBV12-4
cdr3_length: 16
cdr3_aa: CASTLTTGPSYNEQFF

j_call: TRBJ2-7
clone_size: NA
v_call: TRBV28
cdr3_length: 16
cdr3_aa: CASSLSLRDGPYEQYF

j_call: TRBJ2-7
clone_size: NA
v_call: TRBV29-1
cdr3_length: 15
cdr3_aa: CSASKSGLAPYEQYF